These 22 T cell receptor beta chains were sequenced from one sample in a study of cytotoxic CD8 clonotypes in ibrutinib-treated CLL (dated by TCRdb to about 2021). Receptors were amplified or captured by the immunoSEQ multiplex PCR assay. Held by TCRdb, this immuneACCESS table contains in-frame sequences only and omits some clones. Under half of the omission traces to an unresolved V gene where checked; the cause of the rest is unknown. In this sample the table shows around 160,000 clones, around nine tenths of which occur a single time. The ten top clones hold around 3.1% of the sample. In light of the paper, this sample's time point label describes: progressive disease on ibrutinib. This sample comprised PBMCs, obtained at disease progression, from a patient treated with ibrutinib. These receptors came from a human donor with chronic lymphocytic leukemia.

The gene calls are TRBV6-5 and TRBJ2-7; 8 nucleotides line up with TRBD2. This CDR3 has 13 residues. The germline V gene has CDR1 MNHEY and CDR2 SVGAGI. V lost 8 bases to trimming and J lost 0 bases; unmatched junction nucleotides: 3. CDR3 coding DNA: TGTGCCAGCCTCAGCGGGAGCTCCTACGAGCAGTACTTC. Its translation is CASLSGSSYEQYF.

The CDR3 here is CASSPYGGLGDTQYF. CDR3 nucleotide sequence: TGTGCCAGCAGCCCCTATGGCGGCCTTGGAGATACGCAGTATTTT. The J gene is TRBJ2-3, the V gene TRBV7-8, with unresolved D. Germline-derived CDR1 and CDR2 are SGHVS and FQNEAQ. The CDR3 covers 15 residues. V was cut by 5 bases and J by 5 bases, with 17 bases left in between.

The CDR3 spells CASSSGTGGFEAFF. The CDR3 region has the DNA TGTGCCAGCAGTTCCGGGACAGGGGGCTTTGAAGCTTTCTTT. V is TRBV28 and J is TRBJ1-1; the match to TRBD1 covers 12 bases. The CDR3 loop spans 14 amino acids. With 4 bases clipped from V and 7 bases from J, the junction kept 4 bases outside the gene matches. CDR1 is MDHEN, CDR2 SYDVKM, per germline. Based on the CDR3 plus reference TRBV28 and TRBJ1-1, the full variable domain is DVKVTQSSRYLVKRTGEKVFLECVQDMDHENMFWYRQDPGLGLRLIYFSYDVKMKEKGDIPEGYSVSREKKERFSLILESASTNQTSMYLCASSSGTGGFEAFFGQGTRLTVV.

The J gene is TRBJ1-5, the V gene TRBV15, with a possible D match to TRBD1 (5 bases). The CDR3 totals 15 residues. With 0 bases removed from V and 6 bases from J, the gap between germline ends came to 12 bases. Germline CDR1 is LNHNV and CDR2 is YYDKDF (reference sequence). CDR3 DNA: TGTGCCACCAGCAGAGAGGGGCTACGAAGTCAGCCCCAGCATTTT. Amino acid sequence: CATSREGLRSQPQHF.

This chain joins TRBV5-6 and TRBJ1-2; D call uncertain. The CDR3 length is 11 residues. Germline V gives CDR1 SGHDT, CDR2 YYEEEE. Trimming removed 5 bases at V and 2 bases at J, with 4 bases between. CDR3: CASSSNYGYTF. The CDR3 coding sequence is TGTGCCAGCAGTTCAAACTATGGCTACACCTTC.

About this clone: A junction boundary mismatches the germline segment, possibly from a read error. The chain uses TRBV6-1 and TRBJ1-2; no reliable D call. Germline V CDR1 and CDR2: MNHNS, SASEGT. CDR3 length: 13 amino acids. In DNA, the CDR3 is TGTGCCAGCAGCGAAGGACTAACCTATGGCTACACCTTC. This translates into CASSEGLTYGYTF.

The V and J genes are TRBV6-1 and TRBJ1-1; maybe TRBD1 (6 bases). Germline V lookup: CDR1 MNHNS, CDR2 SASEGT. This CDR3 spans 14 amino acids. V was cut by 0 bases and J by 9 bases, with 14 bases left in between. CDR3 sequence: CASSEAVSGTKAFF. For the CDR3, the DNA is TGTGCCAGCAGTGAAGCGGTGAGTGGGACAAAAGCTTTCTTT.

The V and J genes are TRBV5-6 and TRBJ2-7; 8 positions agree with TRBD1. Germline V gene lookup returns CDR1 SGHDT and CDR2 YYEEEE. This CDR3 spans 16 amino acids. Germline trimming cut 0 bases from V and 3 bases from J; bases unmatched to any gene: 8. The DNA for the CDR3 is TGTGCCAGCAGCTTGGTTCGGCAGGGGGCTATCTACGAGCAGTACTTC. Residues: CASSLVRQGAIYEQYF.

The V and J genes are TRBV11-2 and TRBJ2-1; no firm D call. CDR3 length: 12 residues. CDR1 and CDR2 from the germline V gene are SGHAT and FQNNGV. V lost 2 bases and J lost 10, with 9 bases in between. CDR3 region: CASSLPDPEQFF. The CDR3 region has the DNA TGTGCCAGCAGCTTACCAGACCCAGAGCAGTTCTTC.

The chain links TRBV28 to TRBJ2-1; 11 bases map to TRBD2. The CDR3 length is 16 residues. CDR1 is MDHEN, CDR2 SYDVKM, per germline. Trimming took 5 bases from V and 6 from J; bases not matched to a gene: 9. The chain's CDR3 is CASSTTTSGSLNEQFF. CDR3 nucleotides: TGTGCCAGCAGTACGACAACTAGCGGGAGTCTCAATGAGCAGTTCTTC.

The chain is built from TRBV9 and TRBJ1-1; D unresolved. Germline CDR1 and CDR2: SGDLS and YYNGEE. The V and J ends lost 4 bases and 4 bases respectively, with 8 bases between them. CDR3 size: 12 residues. Written as DNA, the CDR3 is TGTGCCAGCAGCAGGGAAGGCACTGAAGCTTTCTTT. Encoded protein: CASSREGTEAFF.

The chain combines TRBV7-3 with TRBJ2-1; D is uncertain. CDR3 size: 13 residues. The V gene's germline CDR1 is SGHTA and CDR2 FQGTGA. Trimming removed 5 bases at V and 6 bases at J, with 11 bases between. The CDR3 reads CASSHERANEQFF. The CDR3 region has the DNA TGTGCCAGCAGCCACGAGCGTGCCAATGAGCAGTTCTTC.

The chain couples TRBV4-2 to TRBJ2-5, with 10 bases lining up with TRBD2. This CDR3 has 15 amino acids. The J segment lost 5 bases and the V segment lost 7 bases, leaving 10 bases of the junction unmatched. The germline V gene has CDR1 LGHNA and CDR2 YNFKEQ. This CDR3 is CASTLAGGSGETQYF. The CDR3, as DNA: TGTGCCAGCACGTTAGCGGGAGGTAGCGGTGAGACCCAGTACTTC.

The genes are TRBV11-3 and TRBJ1-1, with D possibly TRBD1 on 5 matching bases. Germline CDR1 SGHNT, CDR2 YENEEA. This CDR3 comprises 15 residues. Deletions cut 3 bases from V and 2 bases from J, with 13 bases between. CDR3 residues: CASSFTFGGNTEAFF. The CDR3, as DNA: TGTGCCAGCAGCTTTACGTTCGGGGGAAACACTGAAGCTTTCTTT.

The J gene is TRBJ2-7, the V gene TRBV28; D could derive from TRBD1 or TRBD2 (5 bases each). The V gene lost 3 bases and the J gene lost 4 bases, with 10 bases spanning the gap. The CDR3 runs 13 residues. Germline loops: CDR1 MDHEN, CDR2 SYDVKM. As DNA, the CDR3 is TGTGCCAGCAGTTTGAACGGGGCTTACGAGCAGTACTTC. Its translation is CASSLNGAYEQYF.

The J gene is TRBJ2-2, the V gene TRBV7-9; no clear D gene. The V gene lost 5 bases and the J gene lost 2 bases, with 6 bases spanning the gap. The CDR3 loop spans 13 amino acids. Looked up from germline, CDR1 is SEHNR and CDR2 is FQNEAQ (reference sequence). The CDR3 is CASSAINTGELFF. CDR3 in DNA: TGTGCCAGCAGCGCTATTAACACCGGGGAGCTGTTTTTT.

This chain connects TRBV29-1 to TRBJ2-7, with TRBD2 matching over 12 bases. With V trimmed by 7 bases and J by 9 bases, 10 bases remained unmatched. This CDR3 has 13 residues. CDR1 SQVTM and CDR2 ANQGSEA come from the germline V gene. CDR3 loop: CSAMTSGRGRQYF. The CDR3 DNA sequence: TGCAGCGCGATGACTAGCGGGAGAGGTCGGCAGTACTTC.

This chain links TRBV28 with TRBJ2-7; D uncertain. V shed 1 base and J shed 4 bases, with 11 bases lying between them. The CDR3 length is 14 residues. Germline assignment: CDR1 MDHEN and CDR2 SYDVKM. CDR3 bases: TGTGCCAGCAGTTTATACTTTCCCCGTTACGAGCAGTACTTC. Translation: CASSLYFPRYEQYF. Looking up the rest from reference TRBV28 and TRBJ2-7 gives the full variable domain: DVKVTQSSRYLVKRTGEKVFLECVQDMDHENMFWYRQDPGLGLRLIYFSYDVKMKEKGDIPEGYSVSREKKERFSLILESASTNQTSMYLCASSLYFPRYEQYFGPGTRLTVT.

The DNA of the CDR3 is TGTGCCAGCAGTCCACAGGGGGAGGCCCGGGAAGCTTTCTTT. Translating gives CASSPQGEAREAFF. The chain recombines TRBV28 with TRBJ1-1; 8 bases align to TRBD1. The CDR3 sequence is 14 residues long. The ends lost 5 bases at V and 8 bases at J; junction bases unmatched: 10. Germline loops: CDR1 MDHEN, CDR2 SYDVKM.

The chain carries TRBV5-1 and TRBJ1-1; 9 positions match TRBD1. The CDR3 loop spans 17 amino acids. V shed 4 bases, J shed 1 base, and the junction held 11 bases outside the gene matches. CDR1 is SGHRS, CDR2 YFSETQ, per germline. CDR3 loop: CASSTGDRVWWNTEAFF. In DNA, the CDR3 is TGCGCCAGCAGCACAGGGGACAGGGTATGGTGGAACACTGAAGCTTTCTTT.

The chain carries TRBV4-1 and TRBJ2-3; 9 positions match TRBD2. The CDR3 covers 18 residues. The ends lost 0 bases at V and 1 base at J; junction bases unmatched: 8. The germline gives CDR1 MGHRA, CDR2 YSYEKL. DNA of the CDR3: TGCGCCAGCAGCCAAGATTTGCGGGAGGGATGGGGCACAGATACGCAGTATTTT. This encodes CASSQDLREGWGTDTQYF.

This rearrangement joins TRBV27 to TRBJ2-3, with TRBD2 identical over 7 bases. The V and J ends lost 7 bases and 5 bases, in that order; junction bases with no gene match: 9. Germline V gene data show CDR1 as MNHEY and CDR2 as SMNVEV (reference sequence). The CDR3 has 14 residues. The CDR3: CASTLVGGRDTQYF. Here the CDR3 DNA reads TGTGCCAGCACCTTGGTGGGGGGGAGAGATACGCAGTATTTT.